This T cell receptor beta chain was profiled in a study of vaccination effects on CD4 cells after COVID-19. The study's findings and limits: Clones from infection and from vaccination both contracted markedly late after vaccination.

Looked up from germline, CDR1 is LGHDT and CDR2 is YNNKEL (reference sequence). Trimming removed 1 base at V and 1 base at J, with 10 bases between. The CDR3 length is 15 residues. Using viral peptide pools, the ViraFEST assay grew out antigen-specific CD4+ T cells prior to sequencing. Researchers isolated CD4+ T cells once about 11 days of culture had elapsed. Vaccinated participants had no history of SARS-CoV-2 infection and tested negative for nucleocapsid antibodies. As regards this clone: The antigen remains unidentified.

Assay: immunoSEQ multiplex PCR; the TCRdb copy retains only in-frame clones and omits some. In the table there are some 41,000 clones, around 66% of which are singletons. The sequencing used CD4+ T cells from PBMCs cultured with HCoV-OC43 spike peptides, collected before COVID-19 vaccination. Specified subset: HCoV-OC43 spike overlapping peptide pool stimulation. The TCR sequence derives from a human donor who received a COVID-19 vaccine. The chain links TRBV3-1 (or the pseudogene TRBV3-2) to TRBJ1-1, with unresolved D. CDR3: CASSQAGGPNTEAFF. The CDR3 region has the DNA TGTGCCAGCAGCCAAGCCGGAGGACCGAACACTGAAGCTTTCTTT.